The TCR beta chain under discussion was sequenced for a study of cytomegalovirus exposure and HLA in healthy donors. Study-wide background: The 110 or so validation repertoires, a later analysis reported, used the same platform as the approximately 630 first-cohort repertoires. Whole-study findings and limits: The CMV antigen specificity of a few CMV-associated chains was confirmed through in vitro analysis. It was reported that the classifier diagnosed cytomegalovirus status with high specificity and sensitivity in both the original and validation cohorts.

The validation cohort, a group of 120 or so subjects, included the donors and was separate from the roughly 670-subject first cohort. This table comes from immunoSEQ multiplex PCR, and its TCRdb copy is limited to in-frame clones, with some not included. The sample lists about 280,000 clones, 80% to 90% seen once, with roughly 1% in the top ten. CDR3 length equals 15 residues. Germline V gives CDR1 MDHEN, CDR2 SYDVKM. Trimming left V 6 bases short and J 5 bases short, with 19 bases between. In regard to this clone: The antigen remains unidentified.

The receptor's source is a woman aged 18 to 35 in good health and CMV-seronegative. The J gene is TRBJ1-2, the V gene TRBV28; D uncertain. Sequenced: PBMCs. This CDR3 reads CASSDPPGRGYGYTF. In nucleotides, the CDR3 is TGTGCCAGCAGCGACCCTCCAGGAAGAGGGTATGGCTACACCTTC.